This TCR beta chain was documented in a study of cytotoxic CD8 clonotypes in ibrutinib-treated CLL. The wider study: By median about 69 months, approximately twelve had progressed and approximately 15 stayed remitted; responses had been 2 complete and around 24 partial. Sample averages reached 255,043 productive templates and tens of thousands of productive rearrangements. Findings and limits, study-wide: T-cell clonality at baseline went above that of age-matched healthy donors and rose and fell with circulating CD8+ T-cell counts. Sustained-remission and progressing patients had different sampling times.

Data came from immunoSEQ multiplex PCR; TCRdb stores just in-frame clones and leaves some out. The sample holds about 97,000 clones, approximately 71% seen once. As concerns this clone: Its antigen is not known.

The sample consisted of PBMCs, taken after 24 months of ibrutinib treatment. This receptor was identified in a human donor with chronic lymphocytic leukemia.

CDR3 sequence reads: CASSPLGTSYEQYF. Written as DNA, the CDR3 is TGCGCCAGCAGCCCACTGGGGACTAGCTACGAGCAGTACTTC. V usage is TRBV5-1 and J usage is TRBJ2-7; 8 bases match TRBD2. The CDR3 is made up of 14 amino acids. J gave up 3 bases and V 4 bases, and 6 bases lay outside the gene matches. Germline loops: CDR1 SGHRS, CDR2 YFSETQ.